Sequencing of this T cell receptor beta chain was carried out in a study of CD8 T cells in Susac syndrome. The study's findings and limits: Among active patients and in TEMRA cells, CD8+ clonal expansion in Susac reached its peak.

Concerning this clonotype: Its antigen remains unidentified.

TCR beta sequences were obtained from blood CD8+ and CD4+ T cells. Random hexamers primed reverse transcription of about 0.5 to 1 ug RNA. TCRdb called the immunoSEQ multiplex PCR reads again in MiXCR, with one record for every CDR3 protein. The repertoire has 70,000 to 85,000 distinct CDR3 sequences, 95% to 96% of them found once; the top ten carry approximately 0.39%. The specimen sequenced was CD8+ T cells from PBMCs. The clonotype was recovered from a human donor with Susac syndrome.

CDR3 nucleotide sequence: TGTGCCAGCAACAAACAGGGGGCAGGGGAGACCCAGTACTTC. Its translation is CASNKQGAGETQYF. The chain joins TRBV27 to TRBJ2-5, with 9 nucleotides matching TRBD1. The CDR3 is made up of 14 amino acids. Unmatched junction bases numbered 8, after V lost 7 bases and J lost 5 bases. Germline V CDR1 and CDR2: MNHEY, SMNVEV (reference sequence).